Listed below are T cell receptor beta chains from one sample, sequenced in a study of T cell repertoires in cytomegalovirus infection. MiXCR was run by TCRdb on the reads, yielding one entry per CDR3 protein. The sample includes roughly 630,000 distinct CDR3 sequences, 24% of them seen just once. Material: CD8+ T cells from PBMCs. The receptors derive from a human donor in good health (CMV status not recorded). Some clones in this sample may be carry-over from other donors' samples. CDR3s include the opening cysteine and the closing phenylalanine or tryptophan. The D gene is left open where the match is weak. Size is stated for part of the rows, as once, few or many counts, or as a class when the clone is expanded.

clone_size | d_call | j_call | v_call | cdr3_aa | cdr3_nt
many | - | TRBJ2-5 | TRBV28 | CASGFRGTETQYF | TGTGCCAGCGGGTTCCGAGGGACAGAGACCCAGTACTTC
few | TRBD1 | TRBJ2-7 | TRBV14 | CASSQEPGQGPYEQYF | TGTGCCAGCAGCCAAGAACCTGGACAGGGACCGTACGAGCAGTACTTC
many | TRBD2 | TRBJ2-1 | TRBV7-2 | CASSLDHGTSGDYNEQFF | TGTGCCAGCAGCTTAGACCACGGGACTAGCGGGGACTACAATGAGCAGTTCTTC
- | TRBD1 | TRBJ1-4 | TRBV5-5 | CASSYYRGLPTNEKLFF | TGTGCCAGCAGCTACTACAGGGGGCTCCCGACTAATGAAAAACTGTTTTTT
many | - | TRBJ2-3 | TRBV7-9 | CASIVGDSPSTDTQYF | TGTGCCAGCATCGTCGGGGACTCTCCTAGCACAGATACGCAGTATTTT
- | TRBD2 | TRBJ2-3 | TRBV4-1 | CAGSLLAGGPTDTQYF | TGCGCCGGCAGCCTCCTCGCGGGGGGGCCCACAGATACGCAGTATTTT
many | TRBD2 | TRBJ2-7 | TRBV4-1 | CASSQVQAGVAYEQYF | TGCGCCAGCAGCCAAGTACAAGCGGGGGTTGCCTACGAGCAGTACTTC
many | TRBD2 | TRBJ2-6 | TRBV7-2 | CASSYPSGAGANVLTF | TGTGCCAGCAGCTACCCTAGCGGGGCTGGGGCCAACGTCCTGACTTTC
many | TRBD1 | TRBJ2-7 | TRBV7-6 | CASRGTGAYEQYF | TGTGCCAGCAGAGGGACAGGGGCCTACGAGCAGTACTTC
- | - | TRBJ1-4 | TRBV5-6 | CASSFPGSGEKLFF | TGTGCCAGCAGCTTCCCAGGGTCTGGTGAAAAACTGTTTTTT
- | TRBD2 | TRBJ2-7 | TRBV5-6 | CASIQRGLSYEQYF | TGTGCCAGCATCCAGCGGGGGCTATCCTACGAGCAGTACTTC
many | TRBD1 | TRBJ2-2 | TRBV7-2 | CASSVDRGRYTGELFF | TGTGCCAGCAGCGTGGACAGGGGACGGTACACCGGGGAGCTGTTTTTT
many | - | TRBJ2-6 | TRBV4-2 | CASSQDGDNSGANVLTF | TGTGCCAGCAGCCAAGATGGGGACAACTCTGGGGCCAACGTCCTGACTTTC
few | - | TRBJ2-1 | TRBV6-1 | CASPRGDNEQFF | TGTGCCAGCCCAAGGGGCGACAATGAGCAGTTCTTC
few | TRBD1 | TRBJ1-2 | TRBV29-1 | CSVDLGQNGYTF | TGCAGCGTTGATCTGGGACAGAATGGCTACACCTTC
- | - | TRBJ2-5 | TRBV4-1 | CASSQFGETQYF | TGCGCCAGCAGCCAATTTGGAGAGACCCAGTACTTC
many | - | TRBJ2-1 | TRBV6-1 | CASSEVRGAGGNEQFF | TGTGCCAGCAGTGAAGTCCGGGGGGCCGGGGGTAATGAGCAGTTCTTC
many | - | TRBJ2-3 | TRBV7-3 | CASSPEASDTQYF | TGTGCCAGCAGCCCTGAGGCCTCAGATACGCAGTATTTT
- | - | TRBJ2-5 | TRBV6-2/TRBV6-3 | CASSYSHLDAEETQYF | TGTGCCAGCAGTTACTCCCACCTGGACGCTGAAGAGACCCAGTACTTC
- | - | TRBJ1-4 | TRBV19 | CTSHWALGEKLFF | TGTACCAGCCATTGGGCCTTGGGGGAAAAACTGTTTTTT
many | TRBD1 | TRBJ2-5 | TRBV7-2 | CASSLARDRVGGETQYF | TGTGCCAGCAGCTTAGCCCGGGACAGGGTCGGAGGGGAGACCCAGTACTTC
many | - | TRBJ2-2 | TRBV5-1 | CASSLDPLLNTGELFF | TGCGCCAGCAGCTTGGATCCGTTGCTGAACACCGGGGAGCTGTTTTTT